This T cell receptor beta chain is drawn from a study of cytomegalovirus exposure and HLA in healthy donors. While unrecorded immune exposures were likely, the donors were nominally healthy when sampled. In this sample, this clone turned up a few times. Antigen specificity is unknown. Primers included in the PCR were 60 Vbeta and 13 Jbeta primers. Sequencing used immunoSEQ multiplex PCR; TCRdb keeps in-frame clones, though not all of them. The sample includes some 120,000 clones, 74% of them seen just once. General study points: Across HLA loci, a later analysis found differing TCR association rates, with DRB1 most and HLA-C fewest.

The receptor's source is a woman between 50 and 59 years old in good health and CMV-seropositive. What was sequenced was PBMCs.

The CDR3: CASIRSGSTDTQYF. CDR3 sequence (DNA): TGTGCCAGCATCCGTAGCGGCAGCACAGATACGCAGTATTTT. This sequence joins TRBV6-6 and TRBJ2-3; D may be TRBD2 (6 bases). Germline CDR1 MNHNY, CDR2 SVGAGI (reference sequence). This CDR3 is 14 amino acids long. The ends were cut back, 7 bases at V and 0 bases at J, with 11 bases in the middle.